The entry that follows covers one TCR beta chain sequence. Antigen specificity is unknown. The sample comes from a study of T cells after yellow fever vaccination. Whole-study context: Fractions with few cells were prepared using SMART-Seq v4 Ultra Low Input. Study-wide results and caveats: Primary-vaccination clones mostly resurfaced post-booster (about 95% CD4, around 88% CD8).

Each CDR3 protein is one row after TCRdb ran MiXCR on the 5' RACE reads. Of 450,000 to 650,000 distinct CDR3 sequences listed, 20% to 25% are singletons. The CDR3 covers 13 residues. With 10 bases removed from V and 1 base from J, the gap between germline ends came to 13 bases. Germline values: CDR1 ENHRY, CDR2 SYGVKD. This chain links TRBV10-3 with TRBJ1-1; no clear D gene. The source was PBMCs, collected around 3 weeks after the first yellow fever vaccination. This receptor was taken from a man aged 18-30 years who received the YFV17D yellow fever vaccine. The CDR3 DNA sequence: TGTGCCACGTTGACCAATTGGAACACTGAAGCTTTCTTT. Translated, it gives CATLTNWNTEAFF.